This TCR beta chain appears in the sequencing data of a study of blood T cell repertoires in COVID-19. About the research overall: Specimens from acute and convalescent COVID-19 originated in the United States, Italy and Spain.

In the study's own analysis: Estimation of nucleated cell counts was performed using reference gene primer amplification. Clones were sequenced by immunoSEQ multiplex PCR, and TCRdb holds only the in-frame ones, with some missing. V and J calls and clone size follow that table, whereas D and trimming were derived from the DNA. The sample has 120,000 or so clones, approximately 74% seen once. After removal of 4 bases from V and 1 base from J, the junction contained 7 bases not matched to a gene. This CDR3 has 15 amino acids. Germline values: CDR1 SGHRS, CDR2 YFSETQ. This clone has a handful of counts. This clonotype was obtained from a man aged 55 to 69 with acute or convalescent COVID-19. What was sequenced was peripheral blood. V gene TRBV5-1 combines with J gene TRBJ1-1; the match to TRBD1 covers 7 bases. DNA of the CDR3: TGCGCCAGCAGCCCATGGACAGGAGGGAACACTGAAGCTTTCTTT. It is translated as CASSPWTGGNTEAFF.